The rows below give T cell receptor beta chains drawn from one sample of a study of T cell responses to AZD1222 COVID-19 vaccine. TCRdb keeps only in-frame clones here, not all; method: immunoSEQ multiplex PCR. There are approximately 110,000 clones in the sample; about nine tenths occur only once, and approximately 7.6% lies in the top ten. The sample here was peripheral blood, taken on day 0 of AZD1222 vaccination. The receptor set was obtained from an adult in good health. The CDR3 runs from the conserved cysteine through the conserved F or W. A D gene is named only where the DNA matches it firmly. Size is omitted from some rows. Given values are once, few, many or a class for expanded clones.

cdr3_length: 16; v_call: TRBV4-3; j_call: TRBJ2-7; clone_size: few; d_call: -; cdr3_aa: CASSQRVTGATAEQYF; cdr3_nt: TGCGCCAGCAGCCAAAGGGTTACGGGGGCCACAGCCGAGCAGTACTTC
cdr3_length: 13; v_call: TRBV11-3; j_call: TRBJ1-1; clone_size: -; d_call: -; cdr3_aa: CASSLTVNTEAFF; cdr3_nt: TGTGCCAGCAGCTTAACGGTGAACACTGAAGCTTTCTTT
cdr3_length: 15; v_call: TRBV11-2; j_call: TRBJ2-7; clone_size: -; d_call: -; cdr3_aa: CASSGGTGEGYEQYF; cdr3_nt: TGTGCCAGCAGCGGGGGGACTGGCGAGGGCTACGAGCAGTACTTC
cdr3_length: 15; v_call: TRBV11-2; j_call: TRBJ2-3; clone_size: -; d_call: TRBD2; cdr3_aa: CASSFSVAGGHTQYF; cdr3_nt: TGTGCCAGCAGCTTTTCGGTAGCGGGGGGCCATACGCAGTATTTT
cdr3_length: 13; v_call: TRBV6-6; j_call: TRBJ2-6; clone_size: -; d_call: -; cdr3_aa: CASIQPGANVLTF; cdr3_nt: TGTGCCAGCATCCAACCAGGGGCCAACGTCCTGACTTTC
cdr3_length: 12; v_call: TRBV5-1; j_call: TRBJ2-7; clone_size: -; d_call: -; cdr3_aa: CASSQLNDEQYF; cdr3_nt: TGCGCCAGCAGCCAATTGAACGACGAGCAGTACTTC
cdr3_length: 15; v_call: TRBV5-1; j_call: TRBJ2-5; clone_size: -; d_call: -; cdr3_aa: CASSAVGGRQETQYF; cdr3_nt: TGCGCCAGCAGCGCCGTTGGGGGGAGACAAGAGACCCAGTACTTC
cdr3_length: 12; v_call: TRBV12-3/TRBV12-4; j_call: TRBJ2-1; clone_size: -; d_call: TRBD1; cdr3_aa: CASSLAGTGEFF; cdr3_nt: TGTGCCAGCAGTTTAGCAGGGACAGGGGAGTTCTTC
cdr3_length: 11; v_call: TRBV6-5; j_call: TRBJ1-1; clone_size: once; d_call: -; cdr3_aa: CASIMNTEAFF; cdr3_nt: TGTGCCAGCATCATGAACACTGAAGCTTTCTTT
cdr3_length: 12; v_call: TRBV11-2; j_call: TRBJ2-7; clone_size: -; d_call: -; cdr3_aa: CASSLGVSEQYF; cdr3_nt: TGTGCCAGCAGCTTAGGCGTCAGCGAGCAGTACTTC
cdr3_length: 13; v_call: TRBV2; j_call: TRBJ1-4; clone_size: -; d_call: -; cdr3_aa: CASSDNTNEKLFF; cdr3_nt: TGTGCCAGCAGTGATAATACCAATGAAAAACTGTTTTTT
cdr3_length: 14; v_call: TRBV11-2; j_call: TRBJ2-7; clone_size: -; d_call: -; cdr3_aa: CASTLLDGSYEQYF; cdr3_nt: TGTGCCAGCACCCTACTGGACGGTTCCTACGAGCAGTACTTC
cdr3_length: 14; v_call: TRBV4-1; j_call: TRBJ1-1; clone_size: -; d_call: -; cdr3_aa: CASSQVFPNTEAFF; cdr3_nt: TGCGCCAGCAGCCAAGTTTTTCCAAACACTGAAGCTTTCTTT
cdr3_length: 12; v_call: TRBV6-1; j_call: TRBJ1-2; clone_size: -; d_call: -; cdr3_aa: CASSDLGDGYTF; cdr3_nt: TGTGCCAGCAGTGATTTGGGGGATGGCTACACCTTC
cdr3_length: 16; v_call: TRBV4-3; j_call: TRBJ1-6; clone_size: -; d_call: -; cdr3_aa: CASSQDFVLRNSPLHF; cdr3_nt: TGCGCCAGCAGCCAAGATTTCGTCCTAAGGAATTCACCCCTCCACTTT
cdr3_length: 17; v_call: TRBV9; j_call: TRBJ2-1; clone_size: -; d_call: TRBD2; cdr3_aa: CASSFRLAGFSYNEQFF; cdr3_nt: TGTGCCAGCAGCTTCCGACTAGCGGGATTCTCCTACAATGAGCAGTTCTTC
cdr3_length: 11; v_call: TRBV20-1; j_call: TRBJ1-2; clone_size: -; d_call: -; cdr3_aa: CSARRDYGYTF; cdr3_nt: TGCAGTGCTAGACGAGACTATGGCTACACCTTC
cdr3_length: 17; v_call: TRBV7-3; j_call: TRBJ2-2; clone_size: -; d_call: TRBD2; cdr3_aa: CASSLAGTSGGARELFF; cdr3_nt: TGTGCCAGCAGCCTCGCCGGGACTAGCGGGGGGGCCCGGGAGCTGTTTTTT
cdr3_length: 13; v_call: TRBV29-1; j_call: TRBJ1-1; clone_size: once; d_call: -; cdr3_aa: CSVETDRVTEAFF; cdr3_nt: TGCAGCGTTGAGACCGACCGAGTGACTGAAGCTTTCTTT
cdr3_length: 17; v_call: TRBV30; j_call: TRBJ2-3; clone_size: -; d_call: -; cdr3_aa: CALDRDSWALSTDTQYF; cdr3_nt: TGTGCCCTGGACCGGGACTCGTGGGCCCTAAGCACAGATACGCAGTATTTT
cdr3_length: 18; v_call: TRBV19; j_call: TRBJ1-2; clone_size: -; d_call: TRBD1; cdr3_aa: CASTPLGGQGARGYGYTF; cdr3_nt: TGTGCCAGTACCCCCCTCGGAGGACAGGGGGCGCGAGGCTATGGCTACACCTTC
cdr3_length: 13; v_call: TRBV29-1; j_call: TRBJ1-1; clone_size: few; d_call: -; cdr3_aa: CSVRTVLNTEAFF; cdr3_nt: TGCAGCGTCCGGACAGTCCTGAACACTGAAGCTTTCTTT
cdr3_length: 14; v_call: TRBV27; j_call: TRBJ2-1; clone_size: -; d_call: TRBD1; cdr3_aa: CASSWDRTYNEQFF; cdr3_nt: TGTGCCAGCAGTTGGGACAGAACCTACAATGAGCAGTTCTTC
cdr3_length: 16; v_call: TRBV7-2; j_call: TRBJ1-3; clone_size: -; d_call: TRBD1; cdr3_aa: CASSLRGQGAGNTIYF; cdr3_nt: TGTGCCAGCAGCTTAAGGGGACAGGGGGCCGGAAACACCATATATTTT
cdr3_length: 17; v_call: TRBV9; j_call: TRBJ1-3; clone_size: -; d_call: TRBD1; cdr3_aa: CASSVGTGALRGNTIYF; cdr3_nt: TGTGCCAGCAGCGTAGGGACAGGGGCTCTGCGGGGAAACACCATATATTTT
cdr3_length: 13; v_call: TRBV5-4; j_call: TRBJ2-3; clone_size: -; d_call: TRBD2; cdr3_aa: CASSREGRDTQYF; cdr3_nt: TGTGCCAGCAGCCGGGAGGGGCGAGATACGCAGTATTTT
cdr3_length: 14; v_call: TRBV19; j_call: TRBJ1-1; clone_size: -; d_call: TRBD1; cdr3_aa: CASSRDRVATEAFF; cdr3_nt: TGTGCCAGTAGTAGAGACAGGGTTGCCACTGAAGCTTTCTTT
cdr3_length: 15; v_call: TRBV6-1; j_call: TRBJ1-5; clone_size: few; d_call: -; cdr3_aa: CASSEIGTANQPQHF; cdr3_nt: TGTGCCAGCAGTGAAATCGGGACGGCAAATCAGCCCCAGCATTTT
cdr3_length: 15; v_call: TRBV7-9; j_call: TRBJ1-5; clone_size: -; d_call: TRBD1; cdr3_aa: CASSAGQAKDQPQHF; cdr3_nt: TGTGCCAGCAGCGCGGGACAGGCAAAAGATCAGCCCCAGCATTTT
cdr3_length: 14; v_call: TRBV4-1; j_call: TRBJ1-2; clone_size: -; d_call: -; cdr3_aa: CASSGSGRNYGYTF; cdr3_nt: TGCGCCAGCAGCGGGTCAGGGAGGAACTATGGCTACACCTTC
cdr3_length: 13; v_call: TRBV28; j_call: TRBJ1-2; clone_size: -; d_call: -; cdr3_aa: CASGSGVPYGYTF; cdr3_nt: TGTGCCAGCGGATCGGGGGTCCCCTATGGCTACACCTTC
cdr3_length: 15; v_call: TRBV5-1; j_call: TRBJ1-1; clone_size: -; d_call: -; cdr3_aa: CASSLAQDPGTEAFF; cdr3_nt: TGCGCCAGCAGCTTGGCGCAGGACCCGGGCACTGAAGCTTTCTTT
cdr3_length: 15; v_call: TRBV27; j_call: TRBJ1-2; clone_size: once; d_call: TRBD1; cdr3_aa: CASSLSGQGARGYTF; cdr3_nt: TGTGCCAGCAGTTTATCGGGACAGGGGGCGAGGGGCTACACCTTC
cdr3_length: 17; v_call: TRBV11-2; j_call: TRBJ2-1; clone_size: -; d_call: TRBD2; cdr3_aa: CASSRGLAGVIGNEQFF; cdr3_nt: TGTGCCAGCAGCAGGGGACTAGCGGGAGTTATCGGCAATGAGCAGTTCTTC
cdr3_length: 14; v_call: TRBV7-8; j_call: TRBJ2-7; clone_size: -; d_call: -; cdr3_aa: CASSSVEAGPEQYF; cdr3_nt: TGTGCCAGCAGTTCCGTAGAGGCAGGGCCCGAGCAGTACTTC
cdr3_length: 13; v_call: TRBV5-4; j_call: TRBJ1-1; clone_size: -; d_call: -; cdr3_aa: CASSPGRDTEAFF; cdr3_nt: TGTGCCAGCAGCCCCGGCAGGGACACTGAAGCTTTCTTT
cdr3_length: 15; v_call: TRBV20-1; j_call: TRBJ2-7; clone_size: once; d_call: -; cdr3_aa: CSASSAGTSRNEQYF; cdr3_nt: TGCAGTGCTAGTTCGGCGGGCACTAGCAGAAACGAGCAGTACTTC